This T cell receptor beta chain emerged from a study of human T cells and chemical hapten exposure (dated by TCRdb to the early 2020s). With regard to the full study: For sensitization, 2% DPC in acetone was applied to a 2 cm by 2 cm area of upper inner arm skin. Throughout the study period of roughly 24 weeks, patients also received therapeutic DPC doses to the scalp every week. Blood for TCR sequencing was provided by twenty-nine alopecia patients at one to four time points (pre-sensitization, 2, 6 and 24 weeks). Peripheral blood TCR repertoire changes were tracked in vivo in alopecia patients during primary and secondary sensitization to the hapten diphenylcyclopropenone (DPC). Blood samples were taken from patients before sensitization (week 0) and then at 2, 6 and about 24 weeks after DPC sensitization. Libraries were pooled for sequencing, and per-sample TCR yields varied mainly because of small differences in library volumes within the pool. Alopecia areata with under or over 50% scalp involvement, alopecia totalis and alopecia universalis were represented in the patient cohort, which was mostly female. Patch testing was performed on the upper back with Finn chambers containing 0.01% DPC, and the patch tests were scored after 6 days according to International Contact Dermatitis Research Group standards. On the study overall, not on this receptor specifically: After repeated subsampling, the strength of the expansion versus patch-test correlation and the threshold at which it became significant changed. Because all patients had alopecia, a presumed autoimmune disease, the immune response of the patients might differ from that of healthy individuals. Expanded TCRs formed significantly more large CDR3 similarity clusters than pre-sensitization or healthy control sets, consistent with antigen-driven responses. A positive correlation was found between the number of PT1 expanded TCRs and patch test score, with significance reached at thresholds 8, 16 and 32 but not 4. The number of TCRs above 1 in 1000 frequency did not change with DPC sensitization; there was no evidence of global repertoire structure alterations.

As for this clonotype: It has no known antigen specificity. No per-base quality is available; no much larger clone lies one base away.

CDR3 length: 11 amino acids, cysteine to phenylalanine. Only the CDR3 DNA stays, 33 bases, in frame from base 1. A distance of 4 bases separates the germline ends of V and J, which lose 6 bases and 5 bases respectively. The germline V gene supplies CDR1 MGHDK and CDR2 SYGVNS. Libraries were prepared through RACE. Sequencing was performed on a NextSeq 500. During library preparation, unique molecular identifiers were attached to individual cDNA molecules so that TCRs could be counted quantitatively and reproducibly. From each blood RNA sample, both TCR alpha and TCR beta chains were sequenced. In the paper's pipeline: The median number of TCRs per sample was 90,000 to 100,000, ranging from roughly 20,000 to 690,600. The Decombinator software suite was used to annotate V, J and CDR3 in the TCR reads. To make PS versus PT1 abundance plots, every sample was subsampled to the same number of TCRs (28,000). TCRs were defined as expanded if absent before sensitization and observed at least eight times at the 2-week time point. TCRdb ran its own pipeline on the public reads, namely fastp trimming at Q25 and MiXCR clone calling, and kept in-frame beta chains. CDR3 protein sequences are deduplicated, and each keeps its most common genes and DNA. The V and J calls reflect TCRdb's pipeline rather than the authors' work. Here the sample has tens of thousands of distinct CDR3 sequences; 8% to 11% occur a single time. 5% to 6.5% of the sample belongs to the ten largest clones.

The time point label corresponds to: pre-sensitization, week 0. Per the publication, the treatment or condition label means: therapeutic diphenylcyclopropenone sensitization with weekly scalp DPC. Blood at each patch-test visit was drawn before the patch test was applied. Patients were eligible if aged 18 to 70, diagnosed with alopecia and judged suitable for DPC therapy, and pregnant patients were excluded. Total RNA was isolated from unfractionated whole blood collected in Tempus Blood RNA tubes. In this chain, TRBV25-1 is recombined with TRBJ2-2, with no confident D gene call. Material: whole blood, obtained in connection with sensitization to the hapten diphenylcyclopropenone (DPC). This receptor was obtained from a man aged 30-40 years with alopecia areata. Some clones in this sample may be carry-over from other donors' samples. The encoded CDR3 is CASRTTGELFF. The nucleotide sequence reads TGTGCCAGCAGGACGACCGGGGAGCTGTTTTTT.